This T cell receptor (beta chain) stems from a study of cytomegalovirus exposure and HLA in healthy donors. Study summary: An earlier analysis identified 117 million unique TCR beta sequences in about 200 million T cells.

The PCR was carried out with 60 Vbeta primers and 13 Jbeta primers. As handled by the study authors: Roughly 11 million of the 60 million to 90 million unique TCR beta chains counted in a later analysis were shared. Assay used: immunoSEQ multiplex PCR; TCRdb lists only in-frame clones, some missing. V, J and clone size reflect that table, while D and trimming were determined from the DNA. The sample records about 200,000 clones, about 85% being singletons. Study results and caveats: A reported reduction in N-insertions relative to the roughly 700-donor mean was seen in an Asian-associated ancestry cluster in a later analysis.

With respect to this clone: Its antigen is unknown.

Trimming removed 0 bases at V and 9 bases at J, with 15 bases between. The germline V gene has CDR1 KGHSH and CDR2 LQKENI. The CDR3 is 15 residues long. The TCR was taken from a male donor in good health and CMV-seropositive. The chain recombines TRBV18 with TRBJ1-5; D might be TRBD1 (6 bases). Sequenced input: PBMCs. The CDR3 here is CASSPPGGGPAPQHF. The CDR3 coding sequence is TGTGCCAGCTCACCACCGGGCGGGGGGCCAGCGCCCCAGCATTTT.